The entry below gives a single T cell receptor (beta chain) sequence along with its context. Germline V gene sequence: CDR1 SGHTA, CDR2 FQGTGA. The CDR3 is made up of 15 amino acids. With V trimmed by 3 bases and J by 8 bases, 7 bases remained unmatched. This sample was included in a study of blood T cell repertoires in COVID-19. Clones were sequenced by immunoSEQ multiplex PCR, and TCRdb holds only the in-frame ones, with some missing. The data hold over 200,000 clones, with roughly 90% observed a single time. V and J are TRBV7-3 and TRBJ2-1, with 10 bases aligning to TRBD2. The clonotype was recovered from a man aged 35 to 55 who had recovered from COVID-19. What was sequenced was PBMCs or T cells enriched from blood (not recorded which). The CDR3 loop reads CASSFSSGSSYEQFF. Written as DNA, the CDR3 is TGTGCCAGCAGCTTTTCTAGCGGGAGTAGCTATGAGCAGTTCTTC. The full variable domain, rest sourced from reference TRBV7-3 and TRBJ2-1, is GAGVSQTPSNKVTEKGKYVELRCDPISGHTALYWYRQSLGQGPEFLIYFQGTGAADDSGLPNDRFFAVRPEGSVSTLKIQRTERGDSAVYLCASSFSSGSSYEQFFGPGTRLTVL.